The 29 T cell receptor beta chains reported below all come from one sample, sequenced in a study of shared clonotypes between healthy human individuals. TCRdb's copy holds only in-frame clones and misses some; the assay was immunoSEQ multiplex PCR. The table shows a few million clones, with more than 90% occurring only once. Sample: naive CD4+ T cells sorted from blood. Subset in this sample: CD45RA+ positively selected. Receptor source: a man younger than 35 in good health.

V gene TRBV18 combines with J gene TRBJ2-7; possibly TRBD2 for D (7 bases). CDR1 is KGHSH, CDR2 LQKENI, per germline. The CDR3 spans 16 residues. V was trimmed by 0 bases and J by 0 bases, leaving 12 bases between them. DNA of the CDR3: TGTGCCAGCTCACCACCGGGAGGGGGAGACTCCTACGAGCAGTACTTC. This translates into CASSPPGGGDSYEQYF.

Concerning this clone itself: This clone may be a read error of a much larger clone one base away. The identical CDR3 is also encoded by other nucleotide sequences in the sample. The chain joins TRBV5-6 to TRBJ2-5; D not certain. The CDR3 length is 11 residues. Deletions cut 3 bases from V and 2 bases from J, with 2 bases between. Germline V gene data show CDR1 as SGHDT and CDR2 as YYEEEE. The CDR3 is CASSSQETQYF. The CDR3 DNA reads TGTGCCAGCAGCTCGCAAGAGACCCAGTACTTC. Drawing the rest from reference TRBV5-6 and TRBJ2-5, the complete variable domain is DAGVTQSPTHLIKTRGQQVTLRCSPKSGHDTVSWYQQALGQGPQFIFQYYEEEERQRGNFPDRFSGHQFPNYSSELNVNALLLGDSALYLCASSSQETQYFGPGTRLLVL.

The V call is TRBV11-2, the J call TRBJ2-1; TRBD2 agrees at 13 bases. Trimming at V came to 1 base and at J to 8 bases, leaving 11 bases not matched to a gene. This CDR3 is 18 amino acids long. Germline V gene sequence: CDR1 SGHAT, CDR2 FQNNGV. The CDR3 reads CASSLGVSWTSGSDEQFF. CDR3 in DNA: TGTGCCAGCAGCTTAGGGGTTTCTTGGACTAGCGGGAGTGATGAGCAGTTCTTC.

The chain carries TRBV5-6 and TRBJ2-2, with D tentatively TRBD2 (6 bases). Looked up from germline, CDR1 is SGHDT and CDR2 is YYEEEE. Trimming left V 0 bases short and J 5 bases short, with 8 bases between. The CDR3 totals 14 residues. CDR3: CASSLDGGTGELFF. The CDR3 DNA sequence: TGTGCCAGCAGCTTGGACGGAGGGACCGGGGAGCTGTTTTTT.

The sample holds one count of this clone. The chain has TRBV27 and TRBJ2-2; 11 bases map to TRBD2. Germline V lookup: CDR1 MNHEY, CDR2 SMNVEV (reference sequence). The CDR3 is 17 residues long. The V gene end was trimmed by 1 base and the J gene end by 2 bases; junction bases not matched to a gene: 3. The CDR3 DNA is TGTGCCAGCAGTTTATATGGGACTAGCGGAAACACCGGGGAGCTGTTTTTT. The encoded protein is CASSLYGTSGNTGELFF.

This sequence joins TRBV5-5 and TRBJ2-2; D gene uncertain. This CDR3 region has 11 residues. Deletions cut 3 bases from V and 13 bases from J, with 10 bases between. CDR1 is SGHKS, CDR2 YYEKEE, per germline (reference sequence). The CDR3: CASSSMSRLFF. The CDR3, as DNA: TGTGCCAGCAGCTCCATGAGTCGGCTGTTTTTT.

The chain's CDR3 is CAIRGAGPHTGELFF. CDR3 in DNA: TGTGCCATCAGGGGGGCGGGGCCCCATACCGGGGAGCTGTTTTTT. The chain carries TRBV10-3 and TRBJ2-2, with D perhaps matching TRBD1 or TRBD2 (6 bases each). Germline V lookup: CDR1 ENHRY, CDR2 SYGVKD. This CDR3 contains 15 residues. V gave up 6 bases and J gave up 5 bases, with 16 bases separating them.

This clone occurred once. This chain's CDR3 is CASSSILRVAGEEQFF. The CDR3 DNA sequence: TGTGCCAGCAGCTCCATCCTCAGGGTAGCGGGAGAGGAGCAGTTCTTC. The chain couples TRBV11-2 to TRBJ2-1; 9 bases map to TRBD2. Germline V gene lookup returns CDR1 SGHAT and CDR2 FQNNGV. This CDR3 is built from 16 residues. Trimming at V came to 4 bases and at J to 10 bases, leaving 14 bases not matched to a gene.

This clone was recorded a few times. Different DNA sequences within this sample yield the same CDR3. The gene calls are TRBV5-1 and TRBJ2-7, with D tentatively TRBD2 (5 bases). This CDR3 has 13 residues. Trimming removed 0 bases from V and 4 bases from J, with 8 bases in between. The germline V gene has CDR1 SGHRS and CDR2 YFSETQ. CDR3 sequence (DNA): TGCGCCAGCAGCTTGGCCGGGGAATACGAGCAGTACTTC. Translation: CASSLAGEYEQYF.

This chain uses TRBV19 with TRBJ2-4; D may be TRBD1 or TRBD2 (6 bases each). Germline CDR1 LNHDA, CDR2 SQIVND (reference sequence). The CDR3 loop spans 17 amino acids. V was pared by 6 bases and J by 2 bases, with 20 bases between. The DNA for the CDR3 is TGTGCCAGTAGCCAGGTCTTACAGGGAGGAACCAAAAACATTCAGTACTTC. This sequence encodes CASSQVLQGGTKNIQYF.

The J gene is TRBJ1-2, the V gene TRBV19, with D tentatively TRBD1 (6 bases). Germline V gives CDR1 LNHDA, CDR2 SQIVND (reference sequence). V gave up 6 bases and J gave up 3 bases, with 20 bases separating them. There are 16 residues in the CDR3. As DNA, the CDR3 is TGTGCCAGTAGCCCGACAGGTTCCCAAACCCACTATGGCTACACCTTC. Translating gives CASSPTGSQTHYGYTF.

Concerning this clone itself: The sample contains more than one DNA sequence encoding this CDR3. The CDR3, as DNA: TGTGCCAGCAGTCAGCGGGGGGGCACAGATACGCAGTATTTT. Amino acids: CASSQRGGTDTQYF. V is TRBV6-4 and J is TRBJ2-3; 9 nucleotides match TRBD2. J was trimmed by 1 base and V by 5 bases; bases with no gene match: 1. Germline V lookup: CDR1 MRHNA, CDR2 SNTAGT. This CDR3 has 14 amino acids.

The chain recombines TRBV5-1 with TRBJ2-5; 9 bases line up with TRBD1. The germline V gene encodes CDR1 SGHRS and CDR2 YFSETQ. The V and J ends lost 3 bases and 5 bases, in that order; junction bases with no gene match: 8. The CDR3 is 15 amino acids. CDR3 bases: TGCGCCAGCAGCTGGGGGCGACAGGGGGAGGAGACCCAGTACTTC. It translates to CASSWGRQGEETQYF.

The chain is built from TRBV2 and TRBJ1-5; D remains ambiguous. The CDR3 totals 15 residues. From germline, CDR1 is SNHLY and CDR2 FYNNEI. V was shortened by 3 bases and J by 0 bases, with 9 bases between the two germline ends. This CDR3 reads CASSDTPVSNQPQHF. DNA of the CDR3: TGTGCCAGCAGTGACACACCCGTTAGCAATCAGCCCCAGCATTTT.

The rearrangement uses TRBV4-1 and TRBJ1-2; possibly TRBD1 for D (6 bases). The germline gives CDR1 MGHRA, CDR2 YSYEKL. V was trimmed by 0 bases and J by 7 bases, leaving 18 bases between them. The CDR3 loop spans 16 amino acids. In DNA form, the CDR3 reads TGCGCCAGCAGCCAAGAGGGAGGGGGTCGCTCTCCTGGCTACACCTTC. This translates into CASSQEGGGRSPGYTF.

A note on this clone: Other DNA variants within this sample encode the same CDR3. The rearrangement uses TRBV2 and TRBJ1-5, with 9 bases aligning to TRBD1. V lost 1 base, J lost 5 bases, and 0 bases stayed unmatched. The germline V gene encodes CDR1 SNHLY and CDR2 FYNNEI. This CDR3 is built from 14 residues. The chain's CDR3 is CASSEDRGHQPQHF. The CDR3 nucleotides read TGTGCCAGCAGTGAAGACAGGGGGCATCAGCCCCAGCATTTT.

A remark on this clone: Different DNA sequences within this sample yield the same CDR3. V usage is TRBV5-1 and J usage is TRBJ1-3; no reliable D call. The germline V gene has CDR1 SGHRS and CDR2 YFSETQ. V shed 4 bases and J shed 1 base, with 9 bases lying between them. CDR3 size: 14 residues. The CDR3 reads CASSTGSSGNTIYF. The CDR3 DNA is TGCGCCAGCAGCACCGGAAGTTCTGGAAACACCATATATTTT.

This clone showed up just once. This chain links TRBV5-6 with TRBJ1-4; D call uncertain. Germline V gene data show CDR1 as SGHDT and CDR2 as YYEEEE. The CDR3 totals 14 residues. Trimming removed 4 bases at V and 0 bases at J, with 7 bases between. In nucleotides, the CDR3 is TGTGCCAGCAGCCGGCGGGCAACTAATGAAAAACTGTTTTTT. Its protein product is CASSRRATNEKLFF.

With regard to this clone: Compared with germline, one end of the junction differs, possibly owing to a read error. The chain uses TRBV7-7 and TRBJ2-2, with D perhaps matching TRBD1 (5 bases). Per the germline V gene, CDR1 is SSHAT and CDR2 is FNYEAQ (reference sequence). This CDR3 region has 13 residues. The CDR3, as DNA: TGTGCTAGCAGCTTAGGGGCTGGCGGGGAGCTGTTTTTT. Translating it yields CASSLGAGGELFF.

The rearrangement joins TRBV7-9 to TRBJ2-3, with 8 bases aligning to TRBD1. The junction had 5 bases not matched to a gene; V was cut back by 5 bases and J by 4 bases. Germline V gene lookup returns CDR1 SEHNR and CDR2 FQNEAQ (reference sequence). The CDR3 has 14 residues. The CDR3 DNA reads TGTGCCAGCAGCCCGCAGGGGGCCTCAGATACGCAGTATTTT. This codes for CASSPQGASDTQYF.

The rearrangement links TRBV5-6 to TRBJ2-5; the match to TRBD2 covers 7 bases. Germline-derived CDR1 and CDR2 are SGHDT and YYEEEE. The CDR3 contains 16 residues. With V trimmed by 0 bases and J by 5 bases, 10 bases remained unmatched. As DNA, the CDR3 is TGTGCCAGCAGCTTGGTACAGCGGAGGGAGGGGGAGACCCAGTACTTC. Protein: CASSLVQRREGETQYF.

V gene TRBV10-1 combines with J gene TRBJ1-2; 7 bases match TRBD1. Per the germline V gene, CDR1 is WNHNN and CDR2 is SYGVQD (reference sequence). V lost 4 bases and J lost 5; bases outside the gene matches: 7. The CDR3 extends over 14 amino acids. The CDR3 DNA is TGCGCCAGCAGTGCGGGGACAGATCTTTATGGCTACACCTTC. This gives the protein CASSAGTDLYGYTF.

Worth noting for this clone: Other DNA sequences in the sample encode the same CDR3. The chain recombines TRBV9 with TRBJ2-7; 8 nucleotides match TRBD1. The ends lost 4 bases at V and 3 bases at J; junction bases unmatched: 6. The CDR3 contains 14 residues. The germline V gene has CDR1 SGDLS and CDR2 YYNGEE. The CDR3 spells CASSLGQGNYEQYF. The DNA for the CDR3 is TGTGCCAGCAGCCTAGGACAGGGAAACTACGAGCAGTACTTC.

The rearrangement links TRBV5-4 to TRBJ2-3, with TRBD1 matching 11 bases. This CDR3 contains 17 residues. The germline gives CDR1 SGHNT, CDR2 YYREEE (reference sequence). The J segment lost 2 bases and the V segment lost 4 bases, leaving 9 bases of the junction unmatched. The CDR3 coding sequence is TGTGCCAGCAGCAGGGGGACAGGGGGTCCGATCACAGATACGCAGTATTTT. Protein product: CASSRGTGGPITDTQYF.

As to this clone: Within the sample, other DNA sequences also encode this same CDR3. V gene TRBV5-1 combines with J gene TRBJ1-5, with a tentative D call TRBD1 (5 bases). The V end lost 3 bases, the J end lost 4 bases, and 11 bases lay between the germline ends. The CDR3 covers 14 residues. CDR1 and CDR2 from the germline V gene are SGHRS and YFSETQ. Here the CDR3 reads CASSSGTANQPQHF. DNA for the CDR3: TGCGCCAGCAGCTCTGGGACCGCGAATCAGCCCCAGCATTTT.

The chain employs TRBV28 and TRBJ1-4; D is uncertain. CDR3 length equals 11 residues. CDR1 MDHEN and CDR2 SYDVKM come from the germline V gene. Trimming took off 8 bases at V and 8 bases at J, with 9 bases between the two ends. The CDR3 DNA is TGTGCCAGCGGGGAACTCGAAAAACTGTTTTTT. It encodes CASGELEKLFF.

This chain links TRBV19 with TRBJ1-5, with TRBD1 matching over 9 bases. CDR1 is LNHDA, CDR2 SQIVND, per germline (reference sequence). J gave up 3 bases and V 5 bases, and 8 bases lay outside the gene matches. This CDR3 has 16 residues. CDR3: CASSPRTGASNQPQHF. The CDR3 nucleotides are TGTGCCAGTAGTCCCCGGACAGGGGCCTCCAATCAGCCCCAGCATTTT.

This chain joins TRBV6-1 and TRBJ1-2; TRBD1 matches at 8 bases. J was trimmed by 6 bases and V by 8 bases; bases with no gene match: 11. Germline CDR1 reads MNHNS; CDR2 reads SASEGT. The CDR3 has 14 residues. The CDR3 spells CASGGTGKLDGYTF. The CDR3 coding sequence is TGTGCCAGCGGAGGGACAGGAAAGTTGGATGGCTACACCTTC.

V gene TRBV4-1 combines with J gene TRBJ2-2; TRBD2 aligns across 10 bases. J gave up 0 bases and V 2 bases, and 12 bases lay outside the gene matches. Germline CDR1 is MGHRA and CDR2 is YSYEKL. CDR3 length: 20 amino acids. Written as DNA, the CDR3 is TGCGCCAGCAGCCAACCCCTCGGCCGTACTAGCGGGACGAACACCGGGGAGCTGTTTTTT. Translation gives CASSQPLGRTSGTNTGELFF.